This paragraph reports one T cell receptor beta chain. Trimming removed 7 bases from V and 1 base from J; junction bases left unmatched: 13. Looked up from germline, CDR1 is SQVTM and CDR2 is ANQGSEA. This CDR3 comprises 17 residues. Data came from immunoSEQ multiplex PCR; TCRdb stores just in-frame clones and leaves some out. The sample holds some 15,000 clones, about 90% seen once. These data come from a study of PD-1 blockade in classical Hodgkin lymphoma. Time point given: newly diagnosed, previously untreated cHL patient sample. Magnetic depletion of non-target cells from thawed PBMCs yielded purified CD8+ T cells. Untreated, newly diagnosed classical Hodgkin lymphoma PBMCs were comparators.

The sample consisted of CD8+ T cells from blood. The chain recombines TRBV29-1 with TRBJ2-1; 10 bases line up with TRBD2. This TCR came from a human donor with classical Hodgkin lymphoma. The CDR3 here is CSAQGDSGRSSYNEQFF. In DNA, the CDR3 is TGCAGCGCCCAGGGGGATAGCGGGAGGTCGTCCTACAATGAGCAGTTCTTC.